Each of the 8 T cell receptor beta chains below was sequenced from the same sample in a study of prognosis after radiotherapy for stage I lung cancer. Multiplex PCR in two rounds served to amplify TCR beta CDR3 from genomic DNA. For every TRBV and TRBJ gene, a specific primer was used in first-round PCR. MiXCR, applied by TCRdb to the multiplex PCR reads, yields one record per CDR3 protein. The sample carries 20,000 to 25,000 distinct CDR3 sequences, approximately 45% recorded once. The source material was PBMCs, sampled before or after stereotactic body radiation therapy (not recorded which). Receptors were obtained from a donor aged 50 or older with non-small cell lung cancer.

This chain links TRBV7-2 with TRBJ1-5; TRBD1 is a possible D gene (5 bases). Germline V lookup: CDR1 SGHTA, CDR2 FQGNSA. The CDR3 sequence is 15 residues long. Trimming took off 1 base at V and 10 bases at J, with 17 bases between the two ends. CDR3 sequence: CASSLGQWMSHPQHF. The DNA of the CDR3 is TGTGCCAGCAGCTTAGGACAGTGGATGTCTCATCCCCAGCATTTT.

Remarks on this clonotype: A read error is the likely source, as a far larger clone sits one nucleotide away. V and J are TRBV6-1 and TRBJ1-2, with 11 bases matching TRBD1. CDR1 is MNHNS and CDR2 is SASEGT in the germline V gene. V was clipped by 5 bases and J by 6 bases; unmatched bases: 14. The CDR3 spans 17 residues. CDR3 sequence (DNA): TGTGCCAGCAGTTACATCGGACAGGGGGCAGGGATGAATGGCTACACCTTC. It codes for CASSYIGQGAGMNGYTF.

The CDR3 spells CSARDIGRQSSPLHF. CDR3 DNA: TGCAGTGCTAGAGATATTGGCAGGCAAAGTTCACCCCTCCACTTT. The chain links TRBV20-1 to TRBJ1-6; D not certain. This CDR3 is 15 amino acids long. The V gene's germline CDR1 is DFQATT and CDR2 SNEGSKA (reference sequence). V lost 0 bases and J lost 9, with 15 bases in between.

This clonotype was counted at least ten times. A junction end diverges from the germline sequence, so it may reflect a read error. This chain links TRBV2 with TRBJ2-2; D tentatively fits TRBD1 or TRBD2 (5 bases each). The CDR3 sequence is 14 residues long. Germline-derived CDR1 and CDR2 are SNHLY and FYNNEI. The CDR3 reads CASSAVRESRELFF. DNA for the CDR3: TGTGCTAGCAGTGCAGTCAGGGAGTCCAGGGAGCTGTTTTTT.

This clonotype has ten or more counts. The chain is built from TRBV9 and TRBJ2-5; 9 nucleotides match TRBD1. Trimming took 5 bases from V and 5 from J; bases not matched to a gene: 10. Germline V gene data show CDR1 as SGDLS and CDR2 as YYNGEE. This CDR3 has 15 residues. The CDR3 bases are TGTGCCAGCAGTGAAACAGGGACAGGGTGGGAGACCCAGTACTTC. Translated: CASSETGTGWETQYF.

The sample holds many counts of this clonotype. The chain uses TRBV9 and TRBJ2-7, with D tentatively TRBD1 (6 bases). V gave up 3 bases and J gave up 8 bases, with 15 bases separating them. The CDR3 runs 13 residues. The germline V gene encodes CDR1 SGDLS and CDR2 YYNGEE. CDR3 bases: TGTGCCAGCAGCGGACCTGGACAGCTCAAGCAGTACTTC. This gives the protein CASSGPGQLKQYF.

This clonotype was seen at least ten times. The V and J genes are TRBV6-2 or TRBV6-3 and TRBJ2-2, with 11 bases that match TRBD2. The germline V gene encodes CDR1 MNHEY and CDR2 SVGEGT. The CDR3 covers 16 residues. The V segment lost 2 bases and the J segment 3 bases; nucleotides outside the gene matches: 2. CDR3 DNA: TGTGCCAGCAGTTACCAGGGACTAGCGGACACCGGGGAGCTGTTTTTT. It translates to CASSYQGLADTGELFF.

This clonotype was counted ten times or more. The J gene is TRBJ2-3, the V gene TRBV4-2; 10 nucleotides align to TRBD2. CDR1 and CDR2 (germline): LGHNA, YNFKEQ. This CDR3 is built from 16 residues. V trimming: 1 base; J trimming: 3 bases; junction bases outside the gene matches: 4. The DNA for the CDR3 is TGTGCCAGCAGCCAAGTAGCGGGGGGCGGGACAGATACGCAGTATTTT. Its protein is CASSQVAGGGTDTQYF.